Listed below are T cell receptor beta chains from one sample, sequenced in a study of Ad26.COV2.S vaccination and SARS-CoV-2 variants. Sequencing used immunoSEQ multiplex PCR; TCRdb keeps in-frame clones, though not all of them. The sample includes fewer than 800,000 clones, roughly nine tenths of them seen just once. The sample here was peripheral blood, taken in a trial of Ad26.COV2.S vaccine versus placebo. The receptors here all came from a person between 18 and 65 years old who received the Ad26.COV2.S COVID-19 vaccine or a placebo. Each CDR3 is given with its conserved first and last residue. Fields, in order: clone size, V gene, D gene, J gene, CDR3 protein, CDR3 DNA. The D gene is left open where the match is weak. The listing skips clone size in some rows; elsewhere it reads once, few, many or a size class.

.	TRBV6-5	TRBD1	TRBJ2-5	CASSRDREETQYF	TGTGCCAGCAGCCGAGACAGGGAGGAGACCCAGTACTTC
once	TRBV19	.	TRBJ2-5	CASSRAATQETQYF	TGTGCCAGTAGTAGGGCAGCCACACAAGAGACCCAGTACTTC
.	TRBV6-5	.	TRBJ2-5	CASSLGGTQETQYF	TGTGCCAGCAGTCTTGGGGGTACACAAGAGACCCAGTACTTC
.	TRBV2	TRBD1	TRBJ1-4	CASSARTGDEKLFF	TGTGCCAGCAGTGCCCGGACAGGTGATGAAAAACTGTTTTTT
.	TRBV18	TRBD1	TRBJ2-6	CASSPRQGAYGANVLTF	TGTGCCAGCTCACCAAGACAGGGGGCGTATGGGGCCAACGTCCTGACTTTC
.	TRBV10-1	.	TRBJ2-5	CASSESGRTQETQYF	TGCGCCAGCAGTGAGTCTGGACGGACCCAAGAGACCCAGTACTTC
once	TRBV30	.	TRBJ1-5	CAWAQRADQPQHF	TGTGCCTGGGCACAGAGAGCTGATCAGCCCCAGCATTTT
.	TRBV7-2	TRBD1	TRBJ1-5	CASSRDSLNQPQHF	TGTGCCAGCAGCCGGGACAGCCTCAATCAGCCCCAGCATTTT
.	TRBV6-2/TRBV6-3	.	TRBJ1-5	CASSHRKQGWPQHF	TGTGCCAGCAGCCACCGAAAACAGGGTTGGCCCCAGCATTTT
.	TRBV6-6	TRBD2	TRBJ2-3	CASRIAGGKDTQYF	TGTGCCAGCAGGATAGCGGGGGGGAAAGATACGCAGTATTTT
.	TRBV5-1	.	TRBJ2-1	CASSLIEGLGNEQFF	TGCGCCAGCAGCCTCATAGAAGGCCTCGGCAATGAGCAGTTCTTC
.	TRBV30	.	TRBJ1-2	CAWSVPWGNYGYTF	TGTGCCTGGAGTGTCCCGTGGGGTAACTATGGCTACACCTTC
.	TRBV12-3/TRBV12-4	.	TRBJ2-7	CASRTGASYEQYF	TGTGCCAGCAGAACAGGCGCGTCCTACGAGCAGTACTTC
.	TRBV5-1	.	TRBJ1-4	CASSRDGRGEKLFF	TGCGCCAGCAGCAGGGACGGAAGGGGCGAAAAACTGTTTTTT
.	TRBV5-1	.	TRBJ2-5	CASSQARLETQYF	TGCGCCAGCAGTCAAGCACGATTAGAGACCCAGTACTTC
.	TRBV30	.	TRBJ1-3	CAWNSDTGNTIYF	TGTGCCTGGAATTCAGACACTGGAAACACCATATATTTT
.	TRBV2	TRBD2	TRBJ2-1	CASRLGLAGPNEQFF	TGTGCCAGCAGACTCGGACTAGCGGGACCCAATGAGCAGTTCTTC
.	TRBV11-2	TRBD1	TRBJ2-7	CASSLPDRGHEQYF	TGTGCCAGCAGCTTGCCGGACAGGGGCCACGAGCAGTACTTC
.	TRBV3-1/TRBV3-2	TRBD1	TRBJ2-3	CASSRRQGADTQYF	TGTGCCAGCAGCCGGAGACAGGGTGCAGATACGCAGTATTTT
.	TRBV7-2	.	TRBJ1-1	CASSLLSVRAFF	TGTGCCAGCAGCTTACTGTCAGTAAGAGCTTTCTTT
.	TRBV5-1	.	TRBJ2-5	CASSLGLETQYF	TGCGCCAGCAGCTTGGGATTGGAGACCCAGTACTTC
.	TRBV3-1/TRBV3-2	.	TRBJ2-2	CASSQTTGHNTGELFF	TGTGCCAGCAGCCAGACAACAGGTCACAACACCGGGGAGCTGTTTTTT
.	TRBV21-1	.	TRBJ1-5	CAEGGELPFRNQPQHF	TGTGCCGAGGGAGGGGAGCTACCATTCAGGAATCAGCCCCAGCATTTT
.	TRBV3-1/TRBV3-2	.	TRBJ1-2	CASSQGVGRTWDYGYTF	TGTGCCAGCAGCCAAGGTGTAGGGCGTACCTGGGACTATGGCTACACCTTC
.	TRBV5-1	TRBD2	TRBJ2-5	CASSLVSGRETQYF	TGCGCCAGCAGCTTGGTTAGCGGGAGAGAGACCCAGTACTTC
.	TRBV30	.	TRBJ1-3	CAWRVRGNTIYF	TGTGCCTGGAGGGTGCGGGGAAACACCATATATTTT
.	TRBV7-9	.	TRBJ2-1	CASSLAGDNEQFF	TGTGCCAGCAGCTTAGCGGGGGACAATGAGCAGTTCTTC
.	TRBV6-5	.	TRBJ2-7	CASSYSPGAAEGEQYF	TGTGCCAGCAGTTACTCACCGGGAGCCGCGGAGGGCGAGCAGTACTTC
.	TRBV5-5	.	TRBJ2-1	CASSLFGGSEQFF	TGTGCCAGCAGCTTATTCGGGGGTAGTGAGCAGTTCTTC